This T cell receptor (beta chain) was found in a study of blood T cell repertoires in COVID-19. Among Cohort 3 donors, those recovered had two negative PCRs, clearance, or symptom resolution. This clone appeared a single time. Per the authors' pipeline: Using reference gene primer amplification, nucleated cell counts were estimated. Sequencing used immunoSEQ multiplex PCR; TCRdb keeps in-frame clones, though not all of them. V, J and clone size reflect that table, while D and trimming were determined from the DNA. The sample includes approximately 300,000 clones, around nine tenths of them seen just once. Trimming left V 5 bases short and J 9 bases short, with 8 bases between. The CDR3 has 11 amino acids. Germline CDR1 and CDR2: MNHEY and SMNVEV (reference sequence).

The origin of this receptor is a woman under 30 who had recovered from COVID-19. The chain employs TRBV27 and TRBJ2-1; D unresolved. The sequencing sample was made of PBMCs or T cells enriched from blood (not recorded which). CDR3 coding DNA: TGTGCCAGCAGTGCCTACGGTGAGCAGTTCTTC. As protein: CASSAYGEQFF.